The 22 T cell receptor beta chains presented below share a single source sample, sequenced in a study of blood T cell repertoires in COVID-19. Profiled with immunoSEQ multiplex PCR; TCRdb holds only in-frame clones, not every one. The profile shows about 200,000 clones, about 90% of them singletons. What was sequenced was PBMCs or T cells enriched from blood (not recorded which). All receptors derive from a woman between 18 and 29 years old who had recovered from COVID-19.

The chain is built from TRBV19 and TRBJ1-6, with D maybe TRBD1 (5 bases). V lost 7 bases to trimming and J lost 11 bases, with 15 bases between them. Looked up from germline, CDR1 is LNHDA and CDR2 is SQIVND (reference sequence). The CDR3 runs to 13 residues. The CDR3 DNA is TGTGCCAGTACCCAATCACGGGGGGCACCCCTCCACTTT. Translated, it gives CASTQSRGAPLHF.

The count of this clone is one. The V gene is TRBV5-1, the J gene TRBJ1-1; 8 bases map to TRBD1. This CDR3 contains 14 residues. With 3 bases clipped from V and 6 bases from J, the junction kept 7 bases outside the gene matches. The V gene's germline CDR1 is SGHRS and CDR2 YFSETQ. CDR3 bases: TGCGCCAGCAGCTACAATGGACAGGGTCCTGAAGCTTTCTTT. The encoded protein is CASSYNGQGPEAFF.

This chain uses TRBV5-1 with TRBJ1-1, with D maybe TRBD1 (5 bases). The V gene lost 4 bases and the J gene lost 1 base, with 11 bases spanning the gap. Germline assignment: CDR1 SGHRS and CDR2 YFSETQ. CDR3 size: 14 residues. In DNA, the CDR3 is TGCGCCAGCAGCACCAAAACAGGGAACACTGAAGCTTTCTTT. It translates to CASSTKTGNTEAFF.

The CDR3 nucleotides read TGTGCCAGCAGTTTACGACAGGGTGGAGGTCAGCCCCAGCATTTT. Amino acid sequence: CASSLRQGGGQPQHF. V and J are TRBV27 and TRBJ1-5, with TRBD1 matching over 7 bases. Germline CDR1 and CDR2: MNHEY and SMNVEV (reference sequence). V was pared by 2 bases and J by 6 bases, with 7 bases of the junction left unmatched. CDR3 length: 15 residues.

The CDR3 region has the DNA TGTGCCATCAGTGGTAGCGGGGGGAGAACCACAGATACGCAGTATTTT. Translating gives CAISGSGGRTTDTQYF. The V gene is TRBV10-3, the J gene TRBJ2-3; 10 bases fit TRBD2. CDR1 is ENHRY, CDR2 SYGVKD, per germline. The J segment lost 2 bases and the V segment lost 4 bases, leaving 6 bases of the junction unmatched. CDR3 length equals 16 residues.

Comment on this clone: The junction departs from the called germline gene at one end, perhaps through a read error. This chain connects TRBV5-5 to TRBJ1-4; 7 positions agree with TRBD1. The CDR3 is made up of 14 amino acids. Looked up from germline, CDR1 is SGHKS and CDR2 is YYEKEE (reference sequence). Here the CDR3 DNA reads TGTGCCAGCAGATTGGGACAGAATAATGAAAAACTGTTTTTT. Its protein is CASRLGQNNEKLFF.

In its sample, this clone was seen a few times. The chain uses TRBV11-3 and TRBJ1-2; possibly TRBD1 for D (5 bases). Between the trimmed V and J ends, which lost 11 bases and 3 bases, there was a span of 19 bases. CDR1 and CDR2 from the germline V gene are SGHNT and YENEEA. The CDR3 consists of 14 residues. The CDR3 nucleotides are TGTGCCCCCCTCGGGTGGGGCAGGGACTATGGCTACACCTTC. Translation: CAPLGWGRDYGYTF.

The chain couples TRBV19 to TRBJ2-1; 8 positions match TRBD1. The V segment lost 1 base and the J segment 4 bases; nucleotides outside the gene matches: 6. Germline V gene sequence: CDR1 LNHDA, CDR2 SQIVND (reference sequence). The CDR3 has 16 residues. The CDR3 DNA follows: TGTGCCAGTAGTATAGCATTAGGGGACAGGTACAATGAGCAGTTCTTC. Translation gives CASSIALGDRYNEQFF.

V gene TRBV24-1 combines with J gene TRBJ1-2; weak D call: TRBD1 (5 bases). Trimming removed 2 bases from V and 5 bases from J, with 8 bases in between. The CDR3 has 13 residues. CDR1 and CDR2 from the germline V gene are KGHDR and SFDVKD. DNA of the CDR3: TGTGCCACCAGTGATTCGACAGTGTATGGCTACACCTTC. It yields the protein CATSDSTVYGYTF.

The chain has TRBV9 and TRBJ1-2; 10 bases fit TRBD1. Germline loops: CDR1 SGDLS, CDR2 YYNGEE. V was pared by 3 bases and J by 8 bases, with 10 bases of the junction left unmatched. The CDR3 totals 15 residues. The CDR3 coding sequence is TGTGCCAGCAGCGCCAAAGGACAGGGGGTTTTAGGCTACACCTTC. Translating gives CASSAKGQGVLGYTF.

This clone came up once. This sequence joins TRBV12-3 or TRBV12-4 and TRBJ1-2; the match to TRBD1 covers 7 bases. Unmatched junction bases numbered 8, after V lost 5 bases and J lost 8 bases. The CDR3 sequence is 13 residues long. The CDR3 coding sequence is TGTGCCAGCAGTCAAGACAGGGCGAGGGGCTACACCTTC. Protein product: CASSQDRARGYTF.

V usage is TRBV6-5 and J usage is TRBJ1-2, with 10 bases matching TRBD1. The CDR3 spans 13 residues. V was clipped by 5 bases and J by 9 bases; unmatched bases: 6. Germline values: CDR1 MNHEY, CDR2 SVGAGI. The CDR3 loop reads CASSHRDRGSYTF. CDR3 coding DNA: TGTGCCAGCAGTCACCGGGACAGGGGAAGCTACACCTTC.

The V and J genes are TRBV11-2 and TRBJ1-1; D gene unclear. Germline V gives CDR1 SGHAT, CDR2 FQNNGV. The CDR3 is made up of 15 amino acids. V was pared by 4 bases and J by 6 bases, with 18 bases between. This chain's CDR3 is CASSSLLVGAAEAFF. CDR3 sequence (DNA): TGTGCCAGCAGCTCGTTGTTGGTAGGTGCGGCTGAAGCTTTCTTT.

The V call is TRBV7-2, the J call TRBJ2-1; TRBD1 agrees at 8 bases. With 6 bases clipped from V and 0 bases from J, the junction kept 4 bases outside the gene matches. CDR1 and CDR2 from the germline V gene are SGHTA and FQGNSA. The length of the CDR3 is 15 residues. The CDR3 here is CASRDRVSSYNEQFF. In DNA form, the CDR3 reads TGTGCCAGCAGGGACAGGGTCAGCTCCTACAATGAGCAGTTCTTC.

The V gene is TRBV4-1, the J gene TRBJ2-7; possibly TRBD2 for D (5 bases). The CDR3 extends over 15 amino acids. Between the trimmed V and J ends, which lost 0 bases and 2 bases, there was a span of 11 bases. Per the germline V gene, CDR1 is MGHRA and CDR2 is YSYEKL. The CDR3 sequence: CASSQEIYGTYEQYF. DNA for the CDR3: TGCGCCAGCAGCCAAGAAATTTACGGGACCTACGAGCAGTACTTC.

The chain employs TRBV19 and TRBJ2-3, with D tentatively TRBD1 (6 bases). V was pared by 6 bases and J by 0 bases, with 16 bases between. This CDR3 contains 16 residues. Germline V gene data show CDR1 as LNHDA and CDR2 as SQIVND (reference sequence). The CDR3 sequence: CASSRQGRQSTDTQYF. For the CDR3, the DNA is TGTGCCAGTAGCCGTCAGGGGCGCCAAAGCACAGATACGCAGTATTTT.

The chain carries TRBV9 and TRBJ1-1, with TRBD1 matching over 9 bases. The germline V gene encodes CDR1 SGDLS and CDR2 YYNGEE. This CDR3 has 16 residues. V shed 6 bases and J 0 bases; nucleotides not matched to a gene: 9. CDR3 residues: CASTPGTGTMNTEAFF. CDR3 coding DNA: TGTGCCAGCACTCCAGGGACAGGGACAATGAACACTGAAGCTTTCTTT.

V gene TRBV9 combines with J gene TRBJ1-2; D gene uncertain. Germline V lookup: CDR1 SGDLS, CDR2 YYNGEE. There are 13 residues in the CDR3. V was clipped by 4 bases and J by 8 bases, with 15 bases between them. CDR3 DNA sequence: TGTGCCAGCAGCCCGTCGTTGGCGGAAGGCTACACCTTC. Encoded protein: CASSPSLAEGYTF.

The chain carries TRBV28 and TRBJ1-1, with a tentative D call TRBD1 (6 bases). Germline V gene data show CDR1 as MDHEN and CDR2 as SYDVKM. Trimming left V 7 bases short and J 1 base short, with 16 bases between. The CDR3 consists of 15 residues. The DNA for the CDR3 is TGTGCCAGCAAGGGTACGACAGGCTCGAACACTGAAGCTTTCTTT. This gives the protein CASKGTTGSNTEAFF.

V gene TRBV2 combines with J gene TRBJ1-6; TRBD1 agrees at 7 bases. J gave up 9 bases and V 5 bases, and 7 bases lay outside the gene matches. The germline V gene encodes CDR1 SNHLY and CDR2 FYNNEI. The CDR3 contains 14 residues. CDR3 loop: CASSRRDSFSPLHF. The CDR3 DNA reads TGTGCCAGCAGTCGACGGGACAGCTTTTCACCCCTCCACTTT. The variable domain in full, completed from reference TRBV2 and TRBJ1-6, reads EPEVTQTPSHQVTQMGQEVILRCVPISNHLYFYWYRQILGQKVEFLVSFYNNEISEKSEIFDDQFSVERPDGSNFTLKIRSTKLEDSAMYFCASSRRDSFSPLHFGNGTRLTVT.

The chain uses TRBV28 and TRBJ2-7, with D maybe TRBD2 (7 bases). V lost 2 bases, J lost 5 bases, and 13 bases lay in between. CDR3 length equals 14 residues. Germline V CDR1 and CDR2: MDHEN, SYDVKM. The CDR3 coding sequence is TGTGCCAGCAGTTTAGGGGGGGCATTCCACGAGCAGTACTTC. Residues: CASSLGGAFHEQYF.

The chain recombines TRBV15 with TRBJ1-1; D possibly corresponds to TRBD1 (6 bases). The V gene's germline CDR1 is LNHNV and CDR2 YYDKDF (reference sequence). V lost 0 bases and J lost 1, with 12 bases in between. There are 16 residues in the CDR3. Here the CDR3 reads CATSRDSGRGNTEAFF. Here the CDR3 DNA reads TGTGCCACCAGCAGAGATTCCGGCAGGGGGAACACTGAAGCTTTCTTT.